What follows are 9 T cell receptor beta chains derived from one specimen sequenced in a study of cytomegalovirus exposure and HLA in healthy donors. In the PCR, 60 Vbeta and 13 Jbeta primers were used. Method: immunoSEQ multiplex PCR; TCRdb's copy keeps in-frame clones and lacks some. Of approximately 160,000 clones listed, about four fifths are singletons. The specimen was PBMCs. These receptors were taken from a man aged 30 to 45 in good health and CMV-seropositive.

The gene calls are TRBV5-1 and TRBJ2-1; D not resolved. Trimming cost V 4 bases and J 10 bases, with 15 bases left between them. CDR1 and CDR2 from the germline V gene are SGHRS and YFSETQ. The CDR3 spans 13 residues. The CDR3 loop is CASSPGSSGEQFF. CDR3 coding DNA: TGCGCCAGCAGCCCCGGAAGTTCCGGGGAGCAGTTCTTC.

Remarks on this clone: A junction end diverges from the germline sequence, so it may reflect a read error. CDR3 nucleotides: TGTTCCAGCAGCTTAGGTCTAGCGGAACCTTCTAGCACAGATACGCAGTATTTT. This encodes CSSSLGLAEPSSTDTQYF. The rearrangement joins TRBV7-9 to TRBJ2-3; TRBD2 matches 7 bases. Germline V gives CDR1 SEHNR, CDR2 FQNEAQ (reference sequence). This CDR3 is built from 18 residues.

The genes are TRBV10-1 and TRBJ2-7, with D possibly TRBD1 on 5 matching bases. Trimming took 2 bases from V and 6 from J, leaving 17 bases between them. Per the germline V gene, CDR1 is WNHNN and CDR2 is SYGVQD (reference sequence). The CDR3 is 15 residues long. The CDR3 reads CASSETRDGRGEQYF. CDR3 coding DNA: TGCGCCAGCAGTGAGACCCGTGACGGTAGGGGCGAGCAGTACTTC.

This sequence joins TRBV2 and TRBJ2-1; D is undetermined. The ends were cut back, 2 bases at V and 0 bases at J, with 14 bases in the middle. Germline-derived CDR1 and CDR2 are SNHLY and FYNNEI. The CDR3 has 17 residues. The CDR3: CASSERFVRSSYNEQFF. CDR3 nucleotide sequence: TGTGCCAGCAGTGAAAGGTTCGTTAGGAGCTCCTACAATGAGCAGTTCTTC.

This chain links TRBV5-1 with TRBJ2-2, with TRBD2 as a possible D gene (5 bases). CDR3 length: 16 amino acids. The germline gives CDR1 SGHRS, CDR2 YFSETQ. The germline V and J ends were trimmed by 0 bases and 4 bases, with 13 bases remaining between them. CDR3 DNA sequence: TGCGCCAGCAGCTTGGGGACCGGGATAGGCACCGGGGAGCTGTTTTTT. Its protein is CASSLGTGIGTGELFF.

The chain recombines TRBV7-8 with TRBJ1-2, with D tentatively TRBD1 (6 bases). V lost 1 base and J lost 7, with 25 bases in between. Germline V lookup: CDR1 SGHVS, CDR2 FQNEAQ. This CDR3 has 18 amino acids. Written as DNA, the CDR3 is TGTGCCAGCAGCTTAGATGTAGGCGAGGGGGGGGCCTGGTTTGGCTACACCTTC. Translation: CASSLDVGEGGAWFGYTF.

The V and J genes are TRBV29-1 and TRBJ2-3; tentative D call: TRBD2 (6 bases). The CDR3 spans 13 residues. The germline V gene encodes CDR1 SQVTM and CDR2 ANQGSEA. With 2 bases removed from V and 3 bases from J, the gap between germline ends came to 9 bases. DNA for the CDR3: TGCAGCGTTGAACTGGGGAGGACAGATACGCAGTATTTT. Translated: CSVELGRTDTQYF.

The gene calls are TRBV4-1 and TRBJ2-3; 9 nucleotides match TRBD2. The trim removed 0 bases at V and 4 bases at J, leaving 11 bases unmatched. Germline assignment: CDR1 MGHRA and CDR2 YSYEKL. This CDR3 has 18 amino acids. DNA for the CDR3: TGCGCCAGCAGCCAAGAAAGCGGGGGGCTTCTGGGTGCAGATACGCAGTATTTT. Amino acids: CASSQESGGLLGADTQYF.

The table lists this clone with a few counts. DNA of the CDR3: TGTGCCAGCAGTGAATGGGGGGGAGAAGGGGCCTACGAGCAGTACTTC. This gives the protein CASSEWGGEGAYEQYF. J is TRBJ2-7 and V is TRBV6-1; 7 bases are a match to TRBD2. Germline assignment: CDR1 MNHNS and CDR2 SASEGT. The CDR3 covers 16 residues. Trimming removed 2 bases from V and 2 bases from J; junction bases left unmatched: 9.